This TCR beta chain came from a study of blood T cell repertoires in COVID-19. Libraries were prepared by immunoSEQ multiplex PCR; TCRdb keeps only in-frame clonotypes and omits some of them. This sample carries under 60,000 clones, less than 95% of them seen once, and the ten largest clones take about 3.1%. Sequenced: peripheral blood. This receptor was identified in a human donor in a cohort sampled during active COVID-19.

CDR3: CASTTSGIPSTDTQYF. The CDR3 DNA is TGTGCCAGCACAACTAGCGGGATCCCGAGCACAGATACGCAGTATTTT. The chain links TRBV27 to TRBJ2-3; the match to TRBD2 covers 10 bases. This CDR3 comprises 16 residues. Germline values: CDR1 MNHEY, CDR2 SMNVEV (reference sequence). V lost 7 bases and J lost 0; bases outside the gene matches: 7.